This T cell receptor (beta chain) was sequenced during a study of cytotoxic CD8 clonotypes in ibrutinib-treated CLL. Overall study results and limits: Higher clonality was seen at ibrutinib response and a return toward baseline at progression.

CDR3 size: 15 residues. The V gene's germline CDR1 is SGDLS and CDR2 YYNGEE. With V trimmed by 3 bases and J by 6 bases, 11 bases remained unmatched. A word on this clone: Its antigen is undetermined.

Clones were read by immunoSEQ multiplex PCR, and TCRdb kept only the in-frame ones, dropping some. This table has 250,000 to 350,000 clones, roughly 76% appearing once. The chain uses TRBV9 and TRBJ2-7; 8 nucleotides line up with TRBD1. Sequencing was performed on PBMCs, taken at disease progression, from a patient treated with ibrutinib. The sequence was collected from a human donor with chronic lymphocytic leukemia. In DNA form, the CDR3 reads TGTGCCAGCAGCGCCAGGACAGGGAGTGGGGGCGAGCAGTACTTC. Protein sequence: CASSARTGSGGEQYF.